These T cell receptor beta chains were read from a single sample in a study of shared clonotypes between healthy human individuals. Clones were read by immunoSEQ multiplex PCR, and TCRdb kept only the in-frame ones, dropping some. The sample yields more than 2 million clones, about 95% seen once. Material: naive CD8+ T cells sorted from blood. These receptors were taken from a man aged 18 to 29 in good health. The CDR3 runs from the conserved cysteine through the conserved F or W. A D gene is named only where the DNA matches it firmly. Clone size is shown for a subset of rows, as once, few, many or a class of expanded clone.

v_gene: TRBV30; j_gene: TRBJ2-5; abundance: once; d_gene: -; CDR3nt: TGTGCCTGGAGTGTTTGGTCCAGACAAGAGACCCAGTACTTC; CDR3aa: CAWSVWSRQETQYF
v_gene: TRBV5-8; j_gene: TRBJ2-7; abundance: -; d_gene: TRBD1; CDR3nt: TGTGCCAGCAGCTTGCCGCCTGGGACAGGGGACTACGAGCAGTACTTC; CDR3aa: CASSLPPGTGDYEQYF
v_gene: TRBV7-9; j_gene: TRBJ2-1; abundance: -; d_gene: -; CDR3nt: TGTGCCAGCAGCCCCCGGTCCAGTCCCGATGAGCAGTTCTTC; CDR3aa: CASSPRSSPDEQFF
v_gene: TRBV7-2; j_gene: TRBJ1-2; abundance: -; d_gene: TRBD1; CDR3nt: TGTGCCAGCAGCGTATCGGGACAGGGGTTATATGGCTACACCTTC; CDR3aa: CASSVSGQGLYGYTF
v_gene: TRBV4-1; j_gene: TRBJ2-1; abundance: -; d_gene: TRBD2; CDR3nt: TGCGCCAGCAGCCACCGGTGGACTAGCGGGAGCAATGAGCAGTTCTTC; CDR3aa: CASSHRWTSGSNEQFF
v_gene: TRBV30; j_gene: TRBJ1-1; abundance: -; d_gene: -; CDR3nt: TGTGCCTGGGAGGACAAACGGGCGGCTTTCTTT; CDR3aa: CAWEDKRAAFF
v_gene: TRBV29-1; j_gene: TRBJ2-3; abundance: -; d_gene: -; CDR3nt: TGCAGCGTTGAGCCAGGGGGCACAGATACGCAGTATTTT; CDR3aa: CSVEPGGTDTQYF
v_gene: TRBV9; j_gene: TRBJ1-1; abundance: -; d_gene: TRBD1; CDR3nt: TGTGCCAGCAGCGTGGGACAGGGAAGACTAGAAGCTTTCTTT; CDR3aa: CASSVGQGRLEAFF
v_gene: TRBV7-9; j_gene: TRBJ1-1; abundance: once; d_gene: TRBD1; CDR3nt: TGTGCCAGCAGCTCTAGGGACAGGGGTAACACTGAAGCTTTCTTT; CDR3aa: CASSSRDRGNTEAFF
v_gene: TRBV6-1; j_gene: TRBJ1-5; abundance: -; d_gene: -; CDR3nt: TGTGCCAGCAGTATCCAGGGTCTAGAACAGCCCCAGCATTTT; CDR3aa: CASSIQGLEQPQHF
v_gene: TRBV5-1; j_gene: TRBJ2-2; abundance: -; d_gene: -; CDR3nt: TGCGCCAGCAGCTCTGGTTCCGGGGAGCTGTTTTTT; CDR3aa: CASSSGSGELFF
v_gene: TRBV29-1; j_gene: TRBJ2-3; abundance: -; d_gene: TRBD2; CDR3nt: TGCAGCGTTGAAGATCTTGGGACTAGCGTGGCAGATACGCAGTATTTT; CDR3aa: CSVEDLGTSVADTQYF
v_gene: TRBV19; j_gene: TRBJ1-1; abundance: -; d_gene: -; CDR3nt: TGTGCCAGTAGTATGTCGGCAGGGCCCAACACTGAAGCTTTCTTT; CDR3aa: CASSMSAGPNTEAFF
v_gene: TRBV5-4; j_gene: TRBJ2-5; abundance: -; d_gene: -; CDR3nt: TGTGCCAGCAGCTGGATCGGCGCAGCGGAAGAGACCCAGTACTTC; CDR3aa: CASSWIGAAEETQYF
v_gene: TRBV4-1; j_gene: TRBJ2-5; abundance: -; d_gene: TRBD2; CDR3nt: TGCGCCAGCAGCCAAGATTCCCCGGGACTAGCGGAAGAGACCCAGTACTTC; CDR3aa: CASSQDSPGLAEETQYF
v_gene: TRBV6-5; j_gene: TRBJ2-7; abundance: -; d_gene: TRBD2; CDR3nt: TGTGCCAGCAGTACGGGACTAAGGTACGAGCAGTACTTC; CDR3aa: CASSTGLRYEQYF
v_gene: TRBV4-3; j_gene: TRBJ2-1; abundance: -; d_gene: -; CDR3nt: TGCGCCAGCAGCACCGGCTTCGTCGATGAGCAGTTCTTC; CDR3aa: CASSTGFVDEQFF
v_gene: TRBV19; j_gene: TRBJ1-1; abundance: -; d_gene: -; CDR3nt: TGTGCCAGTAGTACCTCCCCGGGGGGGAACACTGAAGCTTTCTTT; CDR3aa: CASSTSPGGNTEAFF
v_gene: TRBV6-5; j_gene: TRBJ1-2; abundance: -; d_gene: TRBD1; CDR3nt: TGTGCCAGCAGTTACGCGGCAGGGGGCACTTATGGCTACACCTTC; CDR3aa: CASSYAAGGTYGYTF
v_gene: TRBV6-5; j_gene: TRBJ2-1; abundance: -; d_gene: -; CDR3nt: TGTGCCAGCAGTGAGCCGGGCTCCTACAATGAGCAGTTCTTC; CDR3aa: CASSEPGSYNEQFF
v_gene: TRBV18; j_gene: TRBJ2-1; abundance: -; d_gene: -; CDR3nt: TGTGCCAGCCTAGGACTGACCTCAAGATACAATGAGCAGTTCTTC; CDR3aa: CASLGLTSRYNEQFF
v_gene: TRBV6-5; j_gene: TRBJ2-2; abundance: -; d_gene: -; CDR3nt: TGTGCCAGCAGTTACGCGGGACAGACAAACACCGGGGAGCTGTTTTTT; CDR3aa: CASSYAGQTNTGELFF
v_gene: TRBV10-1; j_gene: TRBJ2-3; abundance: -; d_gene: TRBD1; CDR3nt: TGCGCCAGCAGTGCGTGGGGGACAGATTACACAGATACGCAGTATTTT; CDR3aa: CASSAWGTDYTDTQYF
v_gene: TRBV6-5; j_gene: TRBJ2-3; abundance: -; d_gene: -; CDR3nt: TGTGCCAGCAGTTACTTAGCGGAGTCCACAGATACGCAGTATTTT; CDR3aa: CASSYLAESTDTQYF
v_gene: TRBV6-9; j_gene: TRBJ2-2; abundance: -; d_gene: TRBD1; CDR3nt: TGTGCCAGCAGTTATAAAGACAGGGCTAAAACCGGGGAGCTGTTTTTT; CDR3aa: CASSYKDRAKTGELFF
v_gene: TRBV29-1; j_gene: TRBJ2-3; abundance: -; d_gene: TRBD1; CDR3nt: TGCAGCGACCAGGGGGACAGCACAGATACGCAGTATTTT; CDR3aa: CSDQGDSTDTQYF
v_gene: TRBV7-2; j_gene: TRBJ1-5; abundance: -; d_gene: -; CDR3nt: TGTGCCAGCAGCTTCTCCGGTGAGGGCAATCAGCCCCAGCATTTT; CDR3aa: CASSFSGEGNQPQHF
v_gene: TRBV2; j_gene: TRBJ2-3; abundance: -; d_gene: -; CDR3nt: TGTGCCACCCTAAAATGGGGCTCCACTAGCACAGATACGCAGTATTTT; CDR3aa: CATLKWGSTSTDTQYF
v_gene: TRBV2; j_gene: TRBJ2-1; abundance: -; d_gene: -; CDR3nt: TGTGCCAGCAGCCCAACTGGCTCCTACAATGAGCAGTTCTTC; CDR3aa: CASSPTGSYNEQFF
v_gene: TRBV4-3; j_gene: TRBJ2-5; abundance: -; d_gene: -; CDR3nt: TGCGCCAGCAGCCAAGGGACTTCAGGCCTTTTGGGGACCCAGTACTTC; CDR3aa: CASSQGTSGLLGTQYF
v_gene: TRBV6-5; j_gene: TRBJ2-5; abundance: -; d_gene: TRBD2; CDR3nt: TGTGCCAGCCGCCAAAGGGGAGGGACTGAGACCCAGTACTTC; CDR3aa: CASRQRGGTETQYF
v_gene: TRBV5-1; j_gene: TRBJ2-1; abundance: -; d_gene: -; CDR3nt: TGCGCCAGCAGCTTGGCCCTTTACGGGGTCGATGAGCAGTTCTTC; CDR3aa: CASSLALYGVDEQFF
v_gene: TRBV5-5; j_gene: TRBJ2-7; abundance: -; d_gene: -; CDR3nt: TGTGCCAGCAGCTCCTCGGGCTACGAGCAGTACTTC; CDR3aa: CASSSSGYEQYF
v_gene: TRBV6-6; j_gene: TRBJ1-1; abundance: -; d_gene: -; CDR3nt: TGTGCCAGCAGTATGCGGGGCTATTCGAACACTGAAGCTTTCTTT; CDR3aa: CASSMRGYSNTEAFF
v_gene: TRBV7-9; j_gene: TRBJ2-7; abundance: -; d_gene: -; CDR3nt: TGTGCCAGCAGCCCGAGAGGGGACCCCTACGAGCAGTACTTC; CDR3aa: CASSPRGDPYEQYF
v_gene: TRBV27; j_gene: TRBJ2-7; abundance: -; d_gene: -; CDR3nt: TGTGCCAGCAGTTTAGAATTAGGTTACGAGCAGTACTTC; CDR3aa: CASSLELGYEQYF
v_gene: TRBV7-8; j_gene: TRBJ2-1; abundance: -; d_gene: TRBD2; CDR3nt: TGTGCCAGCAGCGGGGGACTAGCGGCCCTTACCTTTGAGCAGTTCTTC; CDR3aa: CASSGGLAALTFEQFF
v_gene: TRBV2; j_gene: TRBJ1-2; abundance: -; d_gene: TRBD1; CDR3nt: TGTGCCAGCACCGTAGGACAGGGGTTTTCTGGCTACACCTTC; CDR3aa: CASTVGQGFSGYTF
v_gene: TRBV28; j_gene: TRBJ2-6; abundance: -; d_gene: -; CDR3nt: TGTGCCAGCAGTGGCAGGGCGTCTTACCCCTCTGGGGCCAACGTCCTGACTTTC; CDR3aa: CASSGRASYPSGANVLTF
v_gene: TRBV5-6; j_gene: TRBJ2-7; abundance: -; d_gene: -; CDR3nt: TGTGCCAGCTCCAGCTCCTACGAGCAGTACTTC; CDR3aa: CASSSSYEQYF
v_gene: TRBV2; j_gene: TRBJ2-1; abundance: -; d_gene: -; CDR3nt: TGTGCCAGCAGTGACGTTACAGGGCCCTACAATGAGCAGTTCTTC; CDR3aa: CASSDVTGPYNEQFF
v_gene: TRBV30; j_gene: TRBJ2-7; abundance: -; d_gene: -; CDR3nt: TGTGCCTGGAGTGTACCCCGGCAGACCTACGAGCAGTACTTC; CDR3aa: CAWSVPRQTYEQYF
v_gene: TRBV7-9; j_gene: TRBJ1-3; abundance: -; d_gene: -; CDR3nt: TGTGCCAGCAGCCCGGACGACCCCGCTGGAAACACCATATATTTT; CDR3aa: CASSPDDPAGNTIYF
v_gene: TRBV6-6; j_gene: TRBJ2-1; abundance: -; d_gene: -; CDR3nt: TGTGCCAGCAGTCCCACAGGATACAATGAGCAGTTCTTC; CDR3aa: CASSPTGYNEQFF
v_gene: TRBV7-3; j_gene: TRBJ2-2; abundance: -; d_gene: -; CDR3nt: TGTGCCAGCAGCTTCAACACCGGGGAGCTGTTTTTT; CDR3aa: CASSFNTGELFF
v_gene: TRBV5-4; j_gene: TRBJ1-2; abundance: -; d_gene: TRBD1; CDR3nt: TGTGCCAGCAGCTTGGAGTTGGACAGGGGGGGACTAGGCTACACCTTC; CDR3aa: CASSLELDRGGLGYTF
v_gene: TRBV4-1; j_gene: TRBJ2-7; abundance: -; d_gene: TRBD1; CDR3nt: TGCGCCAGCAGCCTGGGACAGGGATACGAGCAGTACTTC; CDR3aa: CASSLGQGYEQYF
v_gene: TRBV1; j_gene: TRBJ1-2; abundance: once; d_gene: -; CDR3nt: TGCACCAGCAGCCAAGATAAAGTGGAAGGGAGTGGCTACACCTTC; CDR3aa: CTSSQDKVEGSGYTF
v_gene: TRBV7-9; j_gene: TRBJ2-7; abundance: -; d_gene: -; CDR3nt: TGTGCCAGCAGCTTAAGTACCGGGGTACTCTCCTACGAGCAGTACTTC; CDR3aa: CASSLSTGVLSYEQYF
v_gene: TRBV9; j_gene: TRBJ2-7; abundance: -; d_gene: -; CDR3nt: TGTGCCAGCAGCGTAGGGCAGGCGTTGAACTCCTACGAGCAGTACTTC; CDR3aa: CASSVGQALNSYEQYF
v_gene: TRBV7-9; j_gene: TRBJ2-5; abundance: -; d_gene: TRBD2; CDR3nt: TGTGCCAGCAGCTCCAGTGGAGCGGGAGACCAAGAGACCCAGTACTTC; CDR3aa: CASSSSGAGDQETQYF
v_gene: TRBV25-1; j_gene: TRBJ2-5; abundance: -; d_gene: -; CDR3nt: TGTGCCAGCAGTGAATATGGCCAAGAGACCCAGTACTTC; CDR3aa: CASSEYGQETQYF
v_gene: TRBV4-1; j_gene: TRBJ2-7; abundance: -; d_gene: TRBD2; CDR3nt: TGCGCCAGCAGCCAAGGGGGGGGTGTTGCGGCCTACGAGCAGTACTTC; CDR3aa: CASSQGGGVAAYEQYF
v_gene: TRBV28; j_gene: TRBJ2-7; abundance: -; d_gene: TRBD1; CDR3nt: TGTGCCAGCAGTTTCAGGGGGATCGCCTACGAGCAGTACTTC; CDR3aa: CASSFRGIAYEQYF
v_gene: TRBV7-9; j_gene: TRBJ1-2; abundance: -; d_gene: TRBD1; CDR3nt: TGTGCCAGCAGCGGGGACAGGGGTGATAAGAACTATGGCTACACCTTC; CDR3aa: CASSGDRGDKNYGYTF
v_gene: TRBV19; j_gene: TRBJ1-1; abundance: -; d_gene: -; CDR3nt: TGTGCCAGTAGTATAGGGGCAGGGGACTCCTTTTACACTGAAGCTTTCTTT; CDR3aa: CASSIGAGDSFYTEAFF
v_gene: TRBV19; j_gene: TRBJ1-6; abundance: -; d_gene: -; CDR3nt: TGTGCCAGTAGTCTCCCCGGGAACCATTCACCCCTCCACTTT; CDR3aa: CASSLPGNHSPLHF